The rows below give T cell receptor beta chains drawn from one sample of a study of blood T cell repertoires in COVID-19. TCRdb keeps only in-frame clones here, not all; method: immunoSEQ multiplex PCR. Here the sample spans 350,000 to 500,000 clones, more than 70% being singletons. What was sequenced was PBMCs or T cells enriched from blood (not recorded which). All receptors come from a woman between 18 and 30 years old who had been exposed to COVID-19. The CDR3 runs from the conserved cysteine through the conserved F or W. Fields, in order: V gene, clone size, D gene, J gene, CDR3 protein, CDR3 DNA. D genes are given only for firm matches. For some rows the clone size is stated as once, few or many, or as a class when expanded; others skip it.

V gene: TRBV29-1
clone size: NA
D gene: NA
J gene: TRBJ1-5
CDR3 protein: CSVAAGLNQPQHF
CDR3 DNA: TGCAGCGTGGCGGCAGGGTTAAATCAGCCCCAGCATTTT

V gene: TRBV10-2
clone size: NA
D gene: NA
J gene: TRBJ2-2
CDR3 protein: CASRDSGNTGELFF
CDR3 DNA: TGCGCCAGCAGAGATAGCGGGAACACCGGGGAGCTGTTTTTT

V gene: TRBV19
clone size: NA
D gene: NA
J gene: TRBJ2-1
CDR3 protein: CASSPRVQNEQFF
CDR3 DNA: TGTGCCAGTAGTCCCCGGGTCCAAAATGAGCAGTTCTTC

V gene: TRBV11-2
clone size: NA
D gene: NA
J gene: TRBJ1-5
CDR3 protein: CASSPTGFNQPQHF
CDR3 DNA: TGTGCCAGCAGCCCCACCGGGTTCAATCAGCCCCAGCATTTT

V gene: TRBV6-1
clone size: NA
D gene: NA
J gene: TRBJ2-7
CDR3 protein: CASSEARGVSYEQYF
CDR3 DNA: TGTGCCAGCAGTGAAGCGCGTGGAGTTTCCTACGAGCAGTACTTC

V gene: TRBV28
clone size: NA
D gene: TRBD1
J gene: TRBJ1-2
CDR3 protein: CASSSTGTASYGYTF
CDR3 DNA: TGTGCCAGCAGTTCGACCGGGACAGCCTCGTATGGCTACACCTTC

V gene: TRBV6-5
clone size: NA
D gene: TRBD1
J gene: TRBJ1-1
CDR3 protein: CASSYSAQGVTEAFF
CDR3 DNA: TGTGCCAGCAGTTACTCGGCACAGGGGGTTACTGAAGCTTTCTTT

V gene: TRBV5-3
clone size: NA
D gene: TRBD2
J gene: TRBJ2-1
CDR3 protein: CARSLGQGLAGSYNEQFF
CDR3 DNA: TGTGCCAGAAGCTTGGGACAGGGACTAGCGGGCTCCTACAATGAGCAGTTCTTC

V gene: TRBV19
clone size: NA
D gene: NA
J gene: TRBJ1-2
CDR3 protein: CASSINLGDYYGYTF
CDR3 DNA: TGTGCCAGTAGTATAAATTTGGGAGACTACTATGGCTACACCTTC

V gene: TRBV28
clone size: few
D gene: NA
J gene: TRBJ2-7
CDR3 protein: CASNPGRDRKSYEQYF
CDR3 DNA: TGTGCCAGCAATCCTGGGAGGGACAGGAAGTCCTACGAGCAGTACTTC

V gene: TRBV3-1/TRBV3-2
clone size: NA
D gene: TRBD1
J gene: TRBJ1-4
CDR3 protein: CASGRTGDEKLFF
CDR3 DNA: TGTGCCAGCGGGAGGACAGGGGATGAAAAACTGTTTTTT

V gene: TRBV15
clone size: NA
D gene: NA
J gene: TRBJ1-6
CDR3 protein: CATSQRGPLHF
CDR3 DNA: TGTGCCACCAGTCAAAGGGGGCCCCTCCACTTT

V gene: TRBV5-1
clone size: NA
D gene: NA
J gene: TRBJ1-1
CDR3 protein: CASSPGDTNTEAFF
CDR3 DNA: TGCGCCAGCAGCCCGGGAGATACGAACACTGAAGCTTTCTTT

V gene: TRBV4-3
clone size: NA
D gene: NA
J gene: TRBJ1-1
CDR3 protein: CASSQDWGGLTEAFF
CDR3 DNA: TGCGCCAGCAGCCAAGATTGGGGGGGACTCACTGAAGCTTTCTTT

V gene: TRBV2
clone size: NA
D gene: NA
J gene: TRBJ1-5
CDR3 protein: CASTGNSNQPQHF
CDR3 DNA: TGTGCCAGCACGGGAAATAGCAATCAGCCCCAGCATTTT

V gene: TRBV10-1
clone size: NA
D gene: TRBD2
J gene: TRBJ2-5
CDR3 protein: CASSEAGGQETQYF
CDR3 DNA: TGCGCCAGCAGTGAAGCGGGAGGCCAAGAGACCCAGTACTTC

V gene: TRBV19
clone size: few
D gene: TRBD1
J gene: TRBJ2-5
CDR3 protein: CASSSTGGGRETQYF
CDR3 DNA: TGTGCCAGTAGTAGCACAGGGGGCGGACGAGAGACCCAGTACTTC

V gene: TRBV3-1/TRBV3-2
clone size: NA
D gene: TRBD2
J gene: TRBJ2-2
CDR3 protein: CASSSQPGLAVNTGELFF
CDR3 DNA: TGTGCCAGCAGCAGCCAACCCGGACTAGCGGTGAACACCGGGGAGCTGTTTTTT

V gene: TRBV28
clone size: NA
D gene: NA
J gene: TRBJ2-2
CDR3 protein: CASTTPIPGNGELFF
CDR3 DNA: TGTGCCAGCACTACCCCGATACCCGGTAACGGGGAGCTGTTTTTT

V gene: TRBV7-9
clone size: NA
D gene: NA
J gene: TRBJ1-5
CDR3 protein: CASSPGRNSNQPQHF
CDR3 DNA: TGTGCCAGCAGCCCAGGAAGGAATAGCAATCAGCCCCAGCATTTT

V gene: TRBV21-1
clone size: NA
D gene: NA
J gene: TRBJ1-5
CDR3 protein: CASRQRQDTNQPQHF
CDR3 DNA: TGTGCCAGCCGGCAAAGACAGGATACCAATCAGCCCCAGCATTTT

V gene: TRBV7-9
clone size: NA
D gene: NA
J gene: TRBJ1-1
CDR3 protein: CASSLALVSFGTEAFF
CDR3 DNA: TGTGCCAGCAGCTTAGCTTTAGTCTCATTCGGCACTGAAGCTTTCTTT

V gene: TRBV18
clone size: once
D gene: NA
J gene: TRBJ2-7
CDR3 protein: CASSPPRSYEQYF
CDR3 DNA: TGTGCCAGCTCACCACCGAGATCCTACGAGCAGTACTTC

V gene: TRBV14
clone size: once
D gene: NA
J gene: TRBJ2-2
CDR3 protein: CASSQSGTTGELFF
CDR3 DNA: TGTGCCAGCAGCCAGAGCGGAACCACCGGGGAGCTGTTTTTT

V gene: TRBV16
clone size: NA
D gene: NA
J gene: TRBJ1-4
CDR3 protein: CASSLRGTTNEKLFF
CDR3 DNA: TGTGCCAGCAGCCTTCGCGGAACAACTAATGAAAAACTGTTTTTT

V gene: TRBV9
clone size: once
D gene: TRBD2
J gene: TRBJ2-5
CDR3 protein: CASSGLAGENQETQYF
CDR3 DNA: TGTGCCAGCAGCGGTCTAGCGGGGGAAAACCAAGAGACCCAGTACTTC

V gene: TRBV7-9
clone size: NA
D gene: NA
J gene: TRBJ1-1
CDR3 protein: CASSPQGLMNTEAFF
CDR3 DNA: TGTGCCAGCAGTCCCCAGGGATTAATGAACACTGAAGCTTTCTTT

V gene: TRBV5-1
clone size: NA
D gene: TRBD1
J gene: TRBJ1-1
CDR3 protein: CASSWTGRTEAFF
CDR3 DNA: TGCGCCAGCAGCTGGACAGGGAGGACTGAAGCTTTCTTT

V gene: TRBV7-6
clone size: NA
D gene: TRBD2
J gene: TRBJ2-3
CDR3 protein: CASSLAFGTRRDKSTDTQYF
CDR3 DNA: TGTGCCAGCAGCTTAGCGTTTGGGACTAGACGAGATAAAAGCACAGATACGCAGTATTTT

V gene: TRBV19
clone size: NA
D gene: TRBD2
J gene: TRBJ2-1
CDR3 protein: CASSMGLAGADEQFF
CDR3 DNA: TGTGCCAGTAGTATGGGACTAGCGGGAGCGGATGAGCAGTTCTTC

V gene: TRBV4-1
clone size: NA
D gene: TRBD1
J gene: TRBJ1-3
CDR3 protein: CASSQDRGPGNTIYF
CDR3 DNA: TGCGCCAGCAGCCAAGACAGGGGGCCAGGAAACACCATATATTTT

V gene: TRBV3-1/TRBV3-2
clone size: NA
D gene: NA
J gene: TRBJ2-3
CDR3 protein: CASSPGRVITDTQYF
CDR3 DNA: TGTGCCAGCAGCCCTGGGAGAGTGATCACAGATACGCAGTATTTT

V gene: TRBV25-1
clone size: NA
D gene: NA
J gene: TRBJ1-5
CDR3 protein: CASSEYLHLPSNQPQHF
CDR3 DNA: TGTGCCAGCAGTGAATATCTTCACTTGCCTAGCAATCAGCCCCAGCATTTT

V gene: TRBV5-6
clone size: NA
D gene: TRBD1
J gene: TRBJ1-5
CDR3 protein: CASSLGQGLQPQHF
CDR3 DNA: TGTGCCAGCAGCTTGGGACAGGGGCTTCAGCCCCAGCATTTT

V gene: TRBV28
clone size: NA
D gene: NA
J gene: TRBJ2-6
CDR3 protein: CANQGAGANVLTF
CDR3 DNA: TGTGCCAACCAGGGTGCTGGGGCCAACGTCCTGACTTTC

V gene: TRBV4-1
clone size: NA
D gene: TRBD2
J gene: TRBJ2-7
CDR3 protein: CASSQPTSGSSYEQYF
CDR3 DNA: TGCGCCAGCAGCCAGCCTACTAGCGGGAGCTCCTACGAGCAGTACTTC

V gene: TRBV2
clone size: NA
D gene: TRBD2
J gene: TRBJ2-1
CDR3 protein: CASSVGLAGVNEQFF
CDR3 DNA: TGTGCCAGCAGTGTGGGACTAGCGGGGGTAAATGAGCAGTTCTTC

V gene: TRBV5-6
clone size: NA
D gene: NA
J gene: TRBJ2-7
CDR3 protein: CASSLMSSYEQYF
CDR3 DNA: TGTGCCAGCAGCTTAATGAGCTCCTACGAGCAGTACTTC

V gene: TRBV5-1
clone size: NA
D gene: TRBD2
J gene: TRBJ2-1
CDR3 protein: CASSFTSGRAGEQFF
CDR3 DNA: TGCGCCAGCAGCTTTACTAGCGGGAGGGCCGGTGAGCAGTTCTTC

V gene: TRBV5-4
clone size: NA
D gene: TRBD1
J gene: TRBJ1-1
CDR3 protein: CASSIGQGYEAFF
CDR3 DNA: TGTGCCAGCAGCATCGGACAGGGCTATGAAGCTTTCTTT

V gene: TRBV15
clone size: NA
D gene: TRBD1
J gene: TRBJ1-3
CDR3 protein: CATSRTGYSGNTIYF
CDR3 DNA: TGTGCCACCAGCAGGACAGGGTACTCTGGAAACACCATATATTTT

V gene: TRBV2
clone size: NA
D gene: NA
J gene: TRBJ2-7
CDR3 protein: CASSDRLVAYEQYF
CDR3 DNA: TGTGCCAGCAGTGACCGTCTGGTAGCCTACGAGCAGTACTTC

V gene: TRBV5-1
clone size: NA
D gene: TRBD1
J gene: TRBJ1-1
CDR3 protein: CASSWTFGQDTEAFF
CDR3 DNA: TGCGCCAGCAGCTGGACGTTTGGACAGGACACTGAAGCTTTCTTT

V gene: TRBV21-1
clone size: once
D gene: NA
J gene: TRBJ1-4
CDR3 protein: CASSLYREGFGEKLFF
CDR3 DNA: TGTGCCAGCAGCTTATACAGGGAGGGGTTTGGGGAAAAACTGTTTTTT

V gene: TRBV15
clone size: NA
D gene: NA
J gene: TRBJ2-3
CDR3 protein: CATGLGGDTDTQYF
CDR3 DNA: TGTGCCACCGGACTGGGGGGAGACACAGATACGCAGTATTTT

V gene: TRBV6-5
clone size: NA
D gene: TRBD1
J gene: TRBJ2-7
CDR3 protein: CASNRPGQGFEQYF
CDR3 DNA: TGTGCCAGCAATCGGCCGGGACAGGGTTTCGAGCAGTACTTC

V gene: TRBV11-3
clone size: NA
D gene: TRBD1
J gene: TRBJ2-3
CDR3 protein: CASSWGQSTDTQYF
CDR3 DNA: TGTGCCAGCAGCTGGGGACAGAGCACAGATACGCAGTATTTT

V gene: TRBV5-1
clone size: NA
D gene: NA
J gene: TRBJ1-2
CDR3 protein: CASSLVSGVNYGYTF
CDR3 DNA: TGCGCCAGCAGCTTGGTGTCAGGGGTAAACTATGGCTACACCTTC

V gene: TRBV2
clone size: NA
D gene: TRBD1
J gene: TRBJ1-2
CDR3 protein: CASSATGVAYGYTF
CDR3 DNA: TGTGCCAGCAGTGCTACAGGGGTCGCATATGGCTACACCTTC

V gene: TRBV4-2
clone size: NA
D gene: NA
J gene: TRBJ1-1
CDR3 protein: CASSLTREPEAFF
CDR3 DNA: TGTGCCAGCAGCCTCACCAGGGAACCTGAAGCTTTCTTT

V gene: TRBV4-1
clone size: many
D gene: NA
J gene: TRBJ2-1
CDR3 protein: CASSRGVDTSSYNEQFF
CDR3 DNA: TGCGCCAGCAGCCGAGGAGTAGATACTAGCTCCTACAATGAGCAGTTCTTC

V gene: TRBV3-1/TRBV3-2
clone size: once
D gene: NA
J gene: TRBJ2-7
CDR3 protein: CASSQAYEQYF
CDR3 DNA: TGTGCCAGCAGCCAAGCTTACGAGCAGTACTTC